Listed below are T cell receptor beta chains from one sample, sequenced in a study of blood T cell repertoires in COVID-19. TCRdb's table, derived via immunoSEQ multiplex PCR, lists solely in-frame clones and lacks some. The sample includes 100,000 to 150,000 clones, more than 70% of them seen just once. Sequencing was performed on peripheral blood. These receptors came from a woman older than 75 with COVID-19, enrolled during active disease. CDR3s include the opening cysteine and the closing phenylalanine or tryptophan. A D gene is named only where the DNA matches it firmly. Expanded clones are given a class, and other clones once, few, many or no size at all.

J gene | D gene | clone size | V gene | CDR3 protein | CDR3 DNA
TRBJ2-1 | TRBD2 | - | TRBV29-1 | CSVGGTSSYNEQFF | TGCAGCGTTGGCGGGACTAGCTCCTACAATGAGCAGTTCTTC
TRBJ1-2 | - | - | TRBV10-3 | CAISPFDSNYGYTF | TGTGCCATCAGTCCCTTCGACAGTAACTATGGCTACACCTTC
TRBJ1-6 | TRBD1 | many | TRBV7-9 | CASSLGTGNESPLHF | TGTGCCAGCAGCTTAGGGACAGGGAATGAGTCACCCCTCCACTTT
TRBJ2-1 | TRBD1 | once | TRBV19 | CASTLGTGSYNEQFF | TGTGCCAGTACCCTAGGGACAGGATCCTACAATGAGCAGTTCTTC
TRBJ2-3 | - | - | TRBV7-6 | CASSPSASGTDTQYF | TGTGCCAGCAGCCCCTCTGCTAGCGGCACAGATACGCAGTATTTT
TRBJ2-2 | - | - | TRBV5-4 | CASSPLGGGGAGELFF | TGTGCCAGCAGCCCGTTGGGCGGGGGCGGAGCCGGGGAGCTGTTTTTT
TRBJ1-1 | - | - | TRBV9 | CASSVVPSGGAFF | TGTGCCAGCAGCGTAGTACCTTCCGGGGGAGCTTTCTTT
TRBJ2-7 | - | - | TRBV5-4 | CASSPPSGDSYEQYF | TGTGCCAGCAGCCCCCCGTCGGGGGACTCCTACGAGCAGTACTTC
TRBJ2-7 | TRBD2 | - | TRBV4-3 | CASSQGTGRAGYEQYF | TGCGCCAGCAGCCAAGGAACCGGGAGGGCCGGGTACGAGCAGTACTTC
TRBJ2-7 | TRBD1 | - | TRBV18 | CASSPDRADYEQYF | TGTGCCAGCTCGCCTGACAGGGCCGACTACGAGCAGTACTTC
TRBJ2-7 | TRBD2 | few | TRBV28 | CASSKTSGSYEQYF | TGTGCCAGCAGTAAAACTAGCGGGAGCTACGAGCAGTACTTC
TRBJ2-2 | - | - | TRBV24-1 | CATSDAGVGELFF | TGTGCCACCAGTGATGCAGGGGTCGGGGAGCTGTTTTTT
TRBJ1-2 | - | - | TRBV29-1 | CSVPPPDSNGYTF | TGCAGCGTCCCACCTCCGGACTCTAATGGCTACACCTTC
TRBJ1-4 | TRBD1 | - | TRBV19 | CASSIARRGQAVGNEKLFF | TGTGCCAGTAGTATAGCGAGAAGGGGACAGGCGGTTGGTAATGAAAAACTGTTTTTT
TRBJ1-1 | - | few | TRBV10-3 | CAISGGVNTEAFF | TGTGCCATCAGTGGCGGGGTGAACACTGAAGCTTTCTTT
TRBJ2-5 | TRBD2 | - | TRBV7-9 | CASSSGLAGVGETQYF | TGTGCCAGCAGCTCAGGACTAGCGGGAGTCGGAGAGACCCAGTACTTC
TRBJ1-2 | TRBD1 | once | TRBV12-3/TRBV12-4 | CASRTGVGGYTF | TGTGCCAGCAGGACAGGGGTGGGTGGCTACACCTTC
TRBJ1-5 | TRBD1 | - | TRBV27 | CASSPGTGPNQPQHF | TGTGCCAGCAGTCCCGGGACAGGGCCCAATCAGCCCCAGCATTTT
TRBJ1-5 | TRBD1 | - | TRBV9 | CASSVTGGDQPQHF | TGTGCCAGCAGCGTAACAGGGGGCGATCAGCCCCAGCATTTT
TRBJ2-7 | - | - | TRBV6-5 | CASSYGRGTYEQYF | TGTGCCAGCAGTTACGGCAGGGGAACCTACGAGCAGTACTTC
TRBJ2-5 | TRBD2 | - | TRBV9 | CASSAGTSGSQGETQYF | TGTGCCAGCAGCGCCGGGACTAGCGGGAGTCAAGGAGAGACCCAGTACTTC
TRBJ2-6 | - | - | TRBV15 | CATSRVSTGANVLTF | TGTGCCACCAGCAGAGTTAGTACTGGGGCCAACGTCCTGACTTTC
TRBJ2-5 | - | - | TRBV12-5 | CATSSGWEETQYF | TGTGCTACTTCGAGCGGGTGGGAAGAGACCCAGTACTTC
TRBJ1-5 | - | - | TRBV18 | CASSQGQPGSNQPQHF | TGTGCCAGCTCACAAGGACAGCCGGGAAGCAATCAGCCCCAGCATTTT
TRBJ1-4 | - | - | TRBV28 | CASSLGQTANEKLFF | TGTGCCAGCAGTTTGGGGCAGACCGCTAATGAAAAACTGTTTTTT
TRBJ2-2 | - | once | TRBV7-2 | CASSFWGLGGELFF | TGTGCCAGCAGCTTTTGGGGGCTCGGCGGGGAGCTGTTTTTT
TRBJ2-2 | - | - | TRBV12-3/TRBV12-4 | CASSLTGTGELFF | TGTGCCAGCAGTCTTACAGGCACCGGGGAGCTGTTTTTT
TRBJ1-4 | TRBD1 | few | TRBV11-2 | CASTTGQGYEKLFF | TGTGCCAGCACCACAGGACAGGGCTACGAAAAACTGTTTTTT
TRBJ2-2 | TRBD1 | - | TRBV24-1 | CATSLGGQGGTGELFF | TGTGCCACCAGTCTGGGGGGACAGGGCGGGACCGGGGAGCTGTTTTTT
TRBJ2-5 | TRBD1 | - | TRBV10-2 | CASSGIRTGGAETQYF | TGCGCCAGCAGTGGAATACGGACAGGGGGCGCAGAGACCCAGTACTTC
TRBJ2-7 | - | few | TRBV11-3 | CASSLEGAYEQYF | TGTGCCAGCAGCTTAGAAGGGGCCTACGAGCAGTACTTC
TRBJ2-1 | TRBD2 | - | TRBV19 | CASTHTAETSGRLVEQFF | TGTGCCAGTACCCATACCGCCGAGACTAGCGGGAGACTTGTTGAGCAGTTCTTC
TRBJ2-1 | - | once | TRBV11-3 | CASSLGGLVRNEQFF | TGTGCCAGCAGCTTAGGGGGACTCGTAAGGAATGAGCAGTTCTTC
TRBJ2-2 | - | few | TRBV21-1 | CASSKGGGRYTGELFF | TGTGCCAGCAGCAAAGGGGGAGGACGGTACACCGGGGAGCTGTTTTTT
TRBJ2-3 | - | - | TRBV19 | CASSIQGSDTQYF | TGTGCCAGTAGTATTCAGGGATCAGATACGCAGTATTTT
TRBJ1-2 | TRBD1 | - | TRBV28 | CASSFVGQGARYGYTF | TGTGCCAGCAGTTTTGTAGGCCAGGGGGCCCGGTATGGCTACACCTTC